This TCR beta chain was profiled in a study of T cells in Graves' hyperthyroidism and ophthalmopathy. Regarding the study as a whole: Most expanded thyroid clonotypes above 0.001 recurred in blood.

The CDR3 loop spans 12 amino acids. The V gene lost 11 bases and the J gene lost 8 bases, with 18 bases spanning the gap. Graves' hyperthyroidism was deemed stable given no ophthalmopathy progression within 18 months. From more than 9 ml of fresh peripheral blood, PBMCs were isolated. This clonotype was seen just once. Antigen specificity is unknown. RNA transcripts were the template for amplifying TCR beta CDR3 regions. With the HTBI primer set, the TCR CDR3 went through a first round of RT-PCR. TCRdb processed the multiplex PCR reads anew with MiXCR; each CDR3 protein has one entry. The repertoire has 400,000 to 600,000 distinct CDR3 sequences, less than 25% of them found once; the top ten carry about 25%.

The chain joins TRBV12-3 or TRBV12-4 to TRBJ1-2; D may be TRBD1 (6 bases). The sequence came from a man between 18 and 29 years old with Graves' hyperthyroidism. The sequenced sample was blood. The CDR3 here is CACTPGARGYTF. The DNA of the CDR3 is TGTGCCTGTACGCCGGGGGCTAGAGGCTACACCTTC.